Each of the 15 T cell receptor beta chains below was sequenced from the same sample in a study of cytomegalovirus exposure and HLA in healthy donors. Primers for the PCR totalled 60 Vbeta and 13 Jbeta. Data came from immunoSEQ multiplex PCR; TCRdb stores just in-frame clones and leaves some out. The repertoire consists of roughly 180,000 clones, with 76% occurring once and the leading ten covering 0.75% to 0.8%. The specimen was PBMCs. These TCRs come from a female donor in good health and CMV-seronegative.

V and J are TRBV6-5 and TRBJ1-1, with a possible D match to TRBD1 (6 bases). The V gene lost 4 bases and the J gene lost 5 bases, with 14 bases spanning the gap. Germline CDR1 is MNHEY and CDR2 is SVGAGI. The CDR3 is 14 amino acids. The CDR3 reads CASSSPGARTEAFF. The CDR3 bases are TGTGCCAGCAGTTCCCCAGGGGCGCGGACTGAAGCTTTCTTT.

To note about this clone: The junction departs from germline at one end; a sequencing error may be responsible. The chain is built from TRBV5-1 and TRBJ1-5; 11 nucleotides align to TRBD1. The V gene's germline CDR1 is SGHRS and CDR2 YFSETQ. The CDR3 loop spans 14 amino acids. The CDR3 loop is CASSLGQGGQPQHF. CDR3 nucleotides: TGCGCCAGCAGTTTGGGACAGGGGGGCCAGCCCCAGCATTTT.

This clone has a single count. The rearrangement links TRBV2 to TRBJ2-2; TRBD2 is a possible D gene (6 bases). Germline loops: CDR1 SNHLY, CDR2 FYNNEI. This CDR3 is built from 17 residues. Trimming took 2 bases from V and 5 from J, leaving 18 bases between them. The CDR3 DNA reads as TGTGCCAGCAGTGAAAGCGGTCTCGCAGGGAGGACCGGGGAGCTGTTTTTT. It is translated as CASSESGLAGRTGELFF.

This clone was counted a single time. This chain links TRBV7-2 with TRBJ2-5; 7 bases map to TRBD1. Germline CDR1 is SGHTA and CDR2 is FQGNSA. CDR3 length equals 14 residues. Losses at the gene ends were 1 base for V and 4 bases for J; bases not matched to a gene: 3. The CDR3 protein is CASSLGDRAETQYF. The CDR3 DNA sequence: TGTGCCAGCAGCTTAGGTGACAGGGCAGAGACCCAGTACTTC. Full variable domain (remainder filled in from reference TRBV7-2 and TRBJ2-5): GAGVSQSPSNKVTEKGKDVELRCDPISGHTALYWYRQSLGQGLEFLIYFQGNSAPDKSGLPSDRFSAERTGGSVSTLTIQRTQQEDSAVYLCASSLGDRAETQYFGPGTRLLVL.

The chain combines TRBV7-9 with TRBJ2-7; D possibly corresponds to TRBD1 (6 bases). Trimming took 5 bases from V and 0 from J, leaving 14 bases between them. CDR3 length: 15 residues. CDR1 SEHNR and CDR2 FQNEAQ come from the germline V gene (reference sequence). CDR3 in DNA: TGTGCCAGCAGCACCGACAGGCTTTTCTCCTACGAGCAGTACTTC. Protein: CASSTDRLFSYEQYF.

The chain carries TRBV5-1 and TRBJ2-7, with 12 bases fitting TRBD1. Germline CDR1 SGHRS, CDR2 YFSETQ. The CDR3 has 14 residues. V was clipped by 2 bases and J by 5 bases; unmatched bases: 2. This CDR3 is CASSFGTGGDEQYF. The CDR3 DNA follows: TGCGCCAGCAGCTTCGGGACAGGGGGCGACGAGCAGTACTTC.

This clone was picked up a small number of times. J is TRBJ1-4 and V is TRBV7-2; unclear D gene. Germline CDR1 reads SGHTA; CDR2 reads FQGNSA. Trimming took 3 bases from V and 7 from J, leaving 12 bases between them. This CDR3 region has 14 residues. Here the CDR3 DNA reads TGTGCCAGCAGCTTTTCCCACGGCGGTGAAAAACTGTTTTTT. Translated, it gives CASSFSHGGEKLFF.

V gene TRBV7-2 combines with J gene TRBJ2-3, with TRBD1 as a possible D gene (5 bases). CDR1 SGHTA and CDR2 FQGNSA come from the germline V gene. V shed 4 bases and J shed 1 base, with 12 bases lying between them. The CDR3 consists of 15 residues. This chain's CDR3 is CASSSVLGGTDTQYF. The DNA for the CDR3 is TGTGCCAGCAGCTCGGTCCTAGGGGGCACAGATACGCAGTATTTT.

This clone showed up just a few times. The chain couples TRBV27 to TRBJ2-6; D is perhaps TRBD1 (6 bases). V shed 3 bases and J shed 2 bases, with 11 bases lying between them. There are 16 residues in the CDR3. From germline, CDR1 is MNHEY and CDR2 SMNVEV (reference sequence). CDR3 residues: CASSLAGVTGANVLTF. As DNA, the CDR3 is TGTGCCAGCAGTTTGGCAGGGGTAACTGGGGCCAACGTCCTGACTTTC.

This clone was observed a handful of times. The sample contains more than one DNA sequence encoding this CDR3. The gene calls are TRBV5-1 and TRBJ2-3, with TRBD1 as a possible D gene (6 bases). The V gene lost 0 bases and the J gene lost 4 bases, with 12 bases spanning the gap. The CDR3 totals 15 residues. Germline V CDR1 and CDR2: SGHRS, YFSETQ. The CDR3 nucleotides are TGCGCCAGCAGCTTGGGAGAACAGGGAGCAGATACGCAGTATTTT. Translating gives CASSLGEQGADTQYF.

The gene calls are TRBV2 and TRBJ2-3, with TRBD2 matching over 7 bases. Germline V gives CDR1 SNHLY, CDR2 FYNNEI. This CDR3 comprises 12 residues. The V segment lost 8 bases and the J segment 8 bases; nucleotides outside the gene matches: 7. The CDR3 reads CASAAPGGTQYF. In nucleotides, the CDR3 is TGTGCCAGCGCGGCCCCGGGGGGTACGCAGTATTTT. Full variable domain (outside the CDR3, taken from reference TRBV2 and TRBJ2-3): EPEVTQTPSHQVTQMGQEVILRCVPISNHLYFYWYRQILGQKVEFLVSFYNNEISEKSEIFDDQFSVERPDGSNFTLKIRSTKLEDSAMYFCASAAPGGTQYFGPGTRLTVL.

The gene calls are TRBV10-3 and TRBJ2-5, with 7 bases fitting TRBD2. Trimming took 6 bases from V and 1 from J; bases not matched to a gene: 2. This CDR3 is built from 13 residues. Germline CDR1 is ENHRY and CDR2 is SYGVKD. The CDR3 DNA follows: TGTGCCATCAGCTCTAGCGGCCAAGAGACCCAGTACTTC. Translating gives CAISSSGQETQYF.

CDR3 loop: CASSSRGTGGGDTQYF. CDR3 sequence (DNA): TGTGCCAGCAGCTCCCGGGGGACAGGGGGCGGGGATACGCAGTATTTT. The chain has TRBV7-2 and TRBJ2-3; TRBD1 agrees at 12 bases. The J segment lost 6 bases and the V segment lost 4 bases, leaving 8 bases of the junction unmatched. CDR1 and CDR2 (germline): SGHTA, FQGNSA. The CDR3 spans 16 residues.

The chain couples TRBV6-1 to TRBJ1-2; tentatively, D is TRBD1 (6 bases). The CDR3 spans 14 residues. The V gene's germline CDR1 is MNHNS and CDR2 SASEGT. Deletions cut 6 bases from V and 0 bases from J, with 11 bases between. CDR3 DNA: TGTGCCAGCAGGCCAGGGGCCACTAACTATGGCTACACCTTC. It specifies CASRPGATNYGYTF.

This sequence joins TRBV4-2 and TRBJ2-1; 7 positions agree with TRBD1. This CDR3 has 16 amino acids. The germline CDR1 and CDR2 sequences are LGHNA and YNFKEQ. The V gene end was trimmed by 3 bases and the J gene end by 0 bases; junction bases not matched to a gene: 5. The CDR3 sequence: CASSQADRSSYNEQFF. DNA for the CDR3: TGTGCCAGCAGCCAGGCGGACAGGAGCTCCTACAATGAGCAGTTCTTC.